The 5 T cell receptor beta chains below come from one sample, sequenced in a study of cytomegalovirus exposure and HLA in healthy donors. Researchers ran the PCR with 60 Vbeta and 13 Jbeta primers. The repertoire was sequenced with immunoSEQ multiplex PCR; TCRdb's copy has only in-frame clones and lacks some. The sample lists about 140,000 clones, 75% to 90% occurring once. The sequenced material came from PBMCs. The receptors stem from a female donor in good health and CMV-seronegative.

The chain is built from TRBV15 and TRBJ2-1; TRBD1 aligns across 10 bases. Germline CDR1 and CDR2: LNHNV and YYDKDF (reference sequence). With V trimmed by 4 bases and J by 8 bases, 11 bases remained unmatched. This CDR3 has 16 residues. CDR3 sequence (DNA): TGTGCCACCAGCACCCGTCGGGACAGGGGTACCCATGAGCAGTTCTTC. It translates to CATSTRRDRGTHEQFF.

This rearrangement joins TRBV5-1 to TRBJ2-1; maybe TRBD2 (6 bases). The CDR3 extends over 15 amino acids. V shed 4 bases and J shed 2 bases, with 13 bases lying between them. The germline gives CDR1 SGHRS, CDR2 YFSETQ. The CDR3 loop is CASSLLGGAYNEQFF. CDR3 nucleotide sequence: TGCGCCAGCAGCCTTTTGGGAGGCGCCTACAATGAGCAGTTCTTC.

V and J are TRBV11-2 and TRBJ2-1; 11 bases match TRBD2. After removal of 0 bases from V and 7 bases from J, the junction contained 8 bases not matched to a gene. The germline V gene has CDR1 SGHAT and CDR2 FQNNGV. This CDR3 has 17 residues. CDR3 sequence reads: CASSLDRASSGRNEQFF. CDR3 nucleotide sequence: TGTGCCAGCAGCTTAGACCGCGCTTCTAGCGGGAGGAATGAGCAGTTCTTC.

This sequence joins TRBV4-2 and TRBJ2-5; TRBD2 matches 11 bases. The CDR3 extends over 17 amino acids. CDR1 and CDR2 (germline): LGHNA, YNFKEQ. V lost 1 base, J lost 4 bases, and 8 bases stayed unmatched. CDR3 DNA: TGTGCCAGCAGCCAAGTTTTTACTAGCGGGAGTGGAGAGACCCAGTACTTC. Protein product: CASSQVFTSGSGETQYF.

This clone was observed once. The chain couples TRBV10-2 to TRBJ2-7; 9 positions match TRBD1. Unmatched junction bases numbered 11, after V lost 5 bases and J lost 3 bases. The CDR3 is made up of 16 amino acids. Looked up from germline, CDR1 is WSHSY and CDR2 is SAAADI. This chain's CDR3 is CASSPTPGQGHYEQYF. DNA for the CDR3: TGCGCCAGCAGTCCAACTCCGGGACAGGGTCACTACGAGCAGTACTTC.